This T cell receptor (beta chain) was identified during a study of T cell changes during pregnancy in multiple sclerosis. Germline V lookup: CDR1 SGHRS, CDR2 YFSETQ. V was pared by 2 bases and J by 4 bases, with 6 bases of the junction left unmatched. This CDR3 region has 16 residues. The protocol was immunoSEQ multiplex PCR, while the TCRdb copy is restricted to in-frame clones and leaves out a portion. The table records 55,000 to 75,000 clones, about 90% of them present only once. Sequencing used peripheral blood, obtained after pregnancy. V gene TRBV5-1 combines with J gene TRBJ2-3; 11 bases match TRBD2. The source is a female donor with multiple sclerosis, enrolled in a pregnancy study. The chain's CDR3 is CASSFTSGSSADTQYF. For the CDR3, the DNA is TGCGCCAGCAGCTTTACTAGCGGGAGCTCGGCAGATACGCAGTATTTT.